This TCR beta chain stems from a study of identical twins (dated by TCRdb to about 2016). In terms of the full investigation: To test whether fetal clonotypes persist, this study deep-sequenced TCR alpha and beta repertoires from monozygotic twins, from unrelated adults of various ages, and from cord blood. Replicate twin experiments were performed at different times using different library preparation protocols to rule out contamination. General findings and caveats noted by the study authors: Abundant cord blood beta clonotypes carried fewer insertions; young adult naive repertoires showed a weaker similar trend, while memory repertoires showed none. In monozygotic twins, out-of-frame TCR alpha sharing was systematically underestimated by recombination models, although the models agreed with sharing between unrelated individuals. Conclusions relied on cross-sectional statistical analysis, since the same donors could not be followed over many years. Invariant T cells such as MAIT and iNKT could partly confound zero-insertion analyses, although diverse VJ usage argued against such confounding for most clonotypes. Compared with coincidental sharing between unrelated individuals, out-of-frame TCR alpha sequences shared between twins showed an excess of sequences with low generation probability. In beta out-of-frame sequences, excess twin sharing was weaker, because having fewer shared sequences lowered the signal-to-noise ratio.

A remark on this clonotype: Which antigen it targets is not known. No base quality values were provided; no much bigger clone lies one nucleotide off.

Every donor in the study was a healthy Caucasian. The twin cohort comprised three pairs of female monozygotic twins, all aged about 18 to 30 years. The RNA used for TCR libraries was isolated from peripheral blood mononuclear cells. The library was obtained by 5' RACE. The instrument given in TCRdb is Illumina HiSeq 2000. A universal primer binding site was added through template switching, and the final cDNA carried a unique molecular identifier so that TCR cDNA molecules could be counted accurately. First-strand cDNA for TCR alpha and beta chains was synthesized from specific primers in the conserved constant-segment region. To control for contamination, each cDNA library was double barcoded with a SMART-Mk sample barcode plus Illumina barcodes. Two successive PCR steps introduced TruSeq adapter sequences along with Illumina sample barcodes. The Illumina HiSeq platform was used with custom primers to sequence TCR alpha and beta cDNA libraries. Processing in the source paper ran as follows. MiGEC processed the raw reads to extract unique molecular identifiers, while MiXCR was used to determine the CDR3 positions. For each individual, recombination models were inferred using an EM algorithm with the repgenHMM and IGoR tools. Shared clonotypes were analyzed with the tcR package in R, and sharing was normalized by the product of cloneset sizes. Out-of-frame nonproductive sequences were analyzed to study raw recombination free of thymic and clonal selection effects. TCRdb itself trimmed the public reads at Q25 with fastp, ran MiXCR and retained productive beta chains. Identical CDR3 protein sequences are pooled into one entry, listed with their most common genes and DNA. These V and J calls rely on TCRdb rather than the paper's analysis. The sample table shows hundreds of thousands of distinct CDR3 sequences, and about 18% are seen once. The ten most abundant clones make up around 14% of the sample.

CDR1 is given as SGHDT and CDR2 as YYEEEE, both from the germline V gene. V is pared back by 2 bases and J by 2 bases, with 8 bases lying between the germline termini. Its CDR3 holds 13 amino acids, cysteine through phenylalanine. Here the CDR3 DNA is all that survives: 39 bases in frame from base 1. The data were also submitted as part of a second study, on T cells expressing NK-cell markers. That second report states: About eight donors provided sorted CD3+CD56+NKG2C+, CD3+CD56+NKG2C- and CD3+CD56-NKG2C+ T-cell subsets, whose TCR beta-chain repertoires were profiled. Among the eight sequenced donors, only one was HCMV-seronegative, while the other seven were HCMV-seropositive. In several experiments an anti-gammadeltaTCR antibody was added to restrict sorting to alphabetaTCR-expressing T cells. In a handful of donors, the dominant CD3+CD56+NKG2C+ clonotypes were among the top 10 CD8+ clonotypes and accounted for about 1.0-7.0% of CD8+ T cells. Those dominant clonotypes were again the most abundant among CD3+CD56-NKG2C+ cells in a handful of donors, at roughly 25-60.1%. Whether the expanded NKG2C-expressing T cell clones were specific for HCMV antigens remained unclear. The study sequenced eight donors, all healthy volunteers chosen at random: three men and five women. To determine HCMV serostatus, a commercial ELISA kit was used to detect HCMV-specific IgG in serum. For a handful of donors, bulk peripheral blood T-cell repertoires were also sequenced from unsorted PBMC. Reads were demultiplexed and grouped by UMI with MIGEC, and clonotypes were assembled and quantified with MiTCR. Only TCR cDNA sequences supported by at least two reads were kept to exclude erroneous sequences. Downstream repertoire analysis used the tcR package, and clonotypes were matched across fractions by CDR3 nucleotide sequence plus V segment. Antigen specificity was annotated against VDJdb with VDJmatch, allowing one amino acid substitution in CDR3.

The chain joins TRBV5-6 to TRBJ2-7; the D gene assignment is ambiguous. The TCR comes from a woman younger than 30 in good health. Sequencing was done on a sample of PBMCs. The nucleotide sequence reads as follows: TGTGCCAGCAGCTTCCCACGAACCTACGAGCAGTACTTC. It translates as CASSFPRTYEQYF.